Listed below are T cell receptor beta chains from one sample, sequenced in a study of blood T cell repertoires in COVID-19. Sequenced by immunoSEQ multiplex PCR; TCRdb stores in-frame clones only, minus some. Among under 75,000 clones listed, roughly 88% were seen once. The sequenced material came from peripheral blood. These receptors originate from a woman aged 80 or older with active COVID-19. Both conserved end residues are part of each CDR3. Fields, in order: V gene, D gene, CDR3 length, J gene, clone size, CDR3 DNA, CDR3 protein. D genes are given only for firm matches. Size is omitted from some rows. Given values are once, few, many or a class for expanded clones.

V gene: TRBV25-1
D gene: -
CDR3 length: 16
J gene: TRBJ2-1
clone size: once
CDR3 DNA: TGTGCCAGCAGTGAATTAGGGGCGGGGTCCGACAATGAGCAGTTCTTC
CDR3 protein: CASSELGAGSDNEQFF

V gene: TRBV9
D gene: TRBD2
CDR3 length: 16
J gene: TRBJ2-1
clone size: -
CDR3 DNA: TGTGCCAGCAGTTTACAAGGCGGGAGCTCCTACAATGAGCAGTTCTTC
CDR3 protein: CASSLQGGSSYNEQFF

V gene: TRBV5-1
D gene: -
CDR3 length: 15
J gene: TRBJ2-3
clone size: -
CDR3 DNA: TGCGCCAGCAGCTTGTGGGGAGCTAGCACAGATACGCAGTATTTT
CDR3 protein: CASSLWGASTDTQYF

V gene: TRBV19
D gene: TRBD2
CDR3 length: 16
J gene: TRBJ2-5
clone size: -
CDR3 DNA: TGTGCCAGTAGTATAGCAGGCGGGGGGGCGTTAGAGACCCAGTACTTC
CDR3 protein: CASSIAGGGALETQYF

V gene: TRBV19
D gene: -
CDR3 length: 13
J gene: TRBJ2-1
clone size: -
CDR3 DNA: TGTGCCAGTAGTCTAAAACCGGACAATGAGCAGTTCTTC
CDR3 protein: CASSLKPDNEQFF

V gene: TRBV20-1
D gene: TRBD2
CDR3 length: 15
J gene: TRBJ2-1
clone size: -
CDR3 DNA: TGCAGTGCTAGTGTCGGGGGGGGCTCCTACAATGAGCAGTTCTTC
CDR3 protein: CSASVGGGSYNEQFF

V gene: TRBV6-5
D gene: TRBD1
CDR3 length: 15
J gene: TRBJ1-5
clone size: once
CDR3 DNA: TGTGCCAGCAGCATGACAGGGAATAGCAATCAGCCCCAGCATTTT
CDR3 protein: CASSMTGNSNQPQHF

V gene: TRBV7-9
D gene: -
CDR3 length: 13
J gene: TRBJ1-4
clone size: -
CDR3 DNA: TGTGCCAGCAGCTTGCAGCAGGGTGAAGAACTGTTTTTT
CDR3 protein: CASSLQQGEELFF

V gene: TRBV18
D gene: TRBD2
CDR3 length: 19
J gene: TRBJ2-3
clone size: -
CDR3 DNA: TGTGCCAGCTCACCCAAAGTGAGGACTAGCGGGGTCAACACAGATACGCAGTATTTT
CDR3 protein: CASSPKVRTSGVNTDTQYF

V gene: TRBV9
D gene: -
CDR3 length: 16
J gene: TRBJ2-2
clone size: -
CDR3 DNA: TGTGCCAGCAGCCGGGGCGTGGGTCAGGGGACCGGGGAGCTGTTTTTT
CDR3 protein: CASSRGVGQGTGELFF

V gene: TRBV28
D gene: TRBD1
CDR3 length: 15
J gene: TRBJ1-4
clone size: -
CDR3 DNA: TGTGCCAGCAGCCCCCCCGGCAGGGGGTTTGAGAAACTGTTTTTT
CDR3 protein: CASSPPGRGFEKLFF

V gene: TRBV2
D gene: -
CDR3 length: 13
J gene: TRBJ1-2
clone size: -
CDR3 DNA: TGTGCCAGCAGTAGCAGGGCCGGAGATGGCTACACCTTC
CDR3 protein: CASSSRAGDGYTF

V gene: TRBV4-3
D gene: TRBD1
CDR3 length: 16
J gene: TRBJ1-2
clone size: -
CDR3 DNA: TGCGCCAGCAGCCAAGATCTATACAGGGGAAATGGTGGCTACACCTTC
CDR3 protein: CASSQDLYRGNGGYTF

V gene: TRBV30
D gene: TRBD2
CDR3 length: 18
J gene: TRBJ2-6
clone size: -
CDR3 DNA: TGTGCCTGGAGTAGGACTAGCGGGGGAGCTTCTGGGGCCAACGTCCTGACTTTC
CDR3 protein: CAWSRTSGGASGANVLTF

V gene: TRBV7-9
D gene: -
CDR3 length: 14
J gene: TRBJ1-1
clone size: -
CDR3 DNA: TGTGCCAGCAGCCCGAACAACCGGAACACTGAAGCTTTCTTT
CDR3 protein: CASSPNNRNTEAFF

V gene: TRBV5-1
D gene: TRBD2
CDR3 length: 16
J gene: TRBJ2-3
clone size: -
CDR3 DNA: TGCGCCAGCAGCTGGAGACTAGCGGGGGACTCAGATACGCAGTATTTT
CDR3 protein: CASSWRLAGDSDTQYF

V gene: TRBV2
D gene: -
CDR3 length: 15
J gene: TRBJ1-5
clone size: -
CDR3 DNA: TGTGCCAGCAGTCCACAGGTTTTTAGCAATCAGCCCCAGCATTTT
CDR3 protein: CASSPQVFSNQPQHF

V gene: TRBV6-5
D gene: TRBD1
CDR3 length: 13
J gene: TRBJ1-2
clone size: once
CDR3 DNA: TGTGCCAGCAGAACACAGGGGGCAGGGGGCTACACCTTC
CDR3 protein: CASRTQGAGGYTF

V gene: TRBV6-1
D gene: TRBD1
CDR3 length: 17
J gene: TRBJ1-2
clone size: few
CDR3 DNA: TGTGCCAGCAGTGAATGGGACAGGGCCACGCTATTGGATGGCTACACCTTC
CDR3 protein: CASSEWDRATLLDGYTF

V gene: TRBV19
D gene: TRBD1
CDR3 length: 15
J gene: TRBJ2-7
clone size: -
CDR3 DNA: TGTGCCAGTAGCCAGGTCGGGACAGGGTCCTACGAGCAGTACTTC
CDR3 protein: CASSQVGTGSYEQYF

V gene: TRBV2
D gene: TRBD1
CDR3 length: 16
J gene: TRBJ1-4
clone size: few
CDR3 DNA: TGTGCCTGCCGGGACAGGGATCTAATTCTTAATGAAAAACTGTTTTTT
CDR3 protein: CACRDRDLILNEKLFF

V gene: TRBV20-1
D gene: TRBD2
CDR3 length: 15
J gene: TRBJ2-1
clone size: -
CDR3 DNA: TGCAGTGCTAGTGGAGGCGGGGGTTCCTACAATGAGCAGTTCTTC
CDR3 protein: CSASGGGGSYNEQFF

V gene: TRBV7-9
D gene: -
CDR3 length: 13
J gene: TRBJ2-3
clone size: -
CDR3 DNA: TGTGCCAGCAGCCCGGACTCCACAGATACGCAGTATTTT
CDR3 protein: CASSPDSTDTQYF

V gene: TRBV5-1
D gene: -
CDR3 length: 17
J gene: TRBJ2-6
clone size: -
CDR3 DNA: TGCGCCAGCAGCTTGGCGGGTTACGGCTCTGGGGCCAACGTCCTGACTTTC
CDR3 protein: CASSLAGYGSGANVLTF

V gene: TRBV4-3
D gene: TRBD1
CDR3 length: 15
J gene: TRBJ2-7
clone size: few
CDR3 DNA: TGCGCCAGCAGCCAAGACGGGACAGGGGACTACGAGCAGTACTTC
CDR3 protein: CASSQDGTGDYEQYF

V gene: TRBV19
D gene: -
CDR3 length: 14
J gene: TRBJ2-4
clone size: -
CDR3 DNA: TGTGCCAGTAGTGTGAAGAGTTTCCAAAACATTCAGTACTTC
CDR3 protein: CASSVKSFQNIQYF

V gene: TRBV6-6
D gene: TRBD2
CDR3 length: 15
J gene: TRBJ2-2
clone size: -
CDR3 DNA: TGTGCCAGCAGTTACCTAGCGGGGGGCACCGGGGAGCTGTTTTTT
CDR3 protein: CASSYLAGGTGELFF

V gene: TRBV14
D gene: TRBD1
CDR3 length: 14
J gene: TRBJ1-6
clone size: once
CDR3 DNA: TGTGCCAGCAGCCACCGGGACAGACTTTCACCCCTCCACTTT
CDR3 protein: CASSHRDRLSPLHF

V gene: TRBV10-3
D gene: TRBD2
CDR3 length: 14
J gene: TRBJ2-3
clone size: -
CDR3 DNA: TGTGCCATCGGGGCTAGCGGGGTGGAAGATACGCAGTATTTT
CDR3 protein: CAIGASGVEDTQYF

V gene: TRBV5-4
D gene: TRBD2
CDR3 length: 16
J gene: TRBJ2-5
clone size: -
CDR3 DNA: TGTGCCAGCAGCCCACTAGCGGGGGCCCGACAAGAGACCCAGTACTTC
CDR3 protein: CASSPLAGARQETQYF

V gene: TRBV30
D gene: -
CDR3 length: 14
J gene: TRBJ1-1
clone size: -
CDR3 DNA: TGTGCCTGGAGTCCTACAGTTGCTCAATCGTGGGCTTTCTTT
CDR3 protein: CAWSPTVAQSWAFF

V gene: TRBV5-5
D gene: TRBD2
CDR3 length: 16
J gene: TRBJ2-3
clone size: -
CDR3 DNA: TGTGCCAGCAGCACGGGACTAGCGGGGGGGCCAGATACGCAGTATTTT
CDR3 protein: CASSTGLAGGPDTQYF

V gene: TRBV6-5
D gene: TRBD2
CDR3 length: 12
J gene: TRBJ2-1
clone size: once
CDR3 DNA: TGTCTTAGCGGGGGACCATACAATGAGCAGTTCTTC
CDR3 protein: CLSGGPYNEQFF

V gene: TRBV9
D gene: TRBD1
CDR3 length: 15
J gene: TRBJ1-2
clone size: -
CDR3 DNA: TGTGCCAGCAGCGTCCAGACCGGGACAGGGGGTGGCTACACCTTC
CDR3 protein: CASSVQTGTGGGYTF

V gene: TRBV18
D gene: -
CDR3 length: 15
J gene: TRBJ1-2
clone size: once
CDR3 DNA: TGTGCCAGCTCACCACAGGAGGGCACGCACTCTGGCTACACCTTC
CDR3 protein: CASSPQEGTHSGYTF

V gene: TRBV12-3/TRBV12-4
D gene: -
CDR3 length: 12
J gene: TRBJ2-7
clone size: -
CDR3 DNA: TGTGCCAGCAGCCAGACTAGGCTCGAGCAGTACTTC
CDR3 protein: CASSQTRLEQYF

V gene: TRBV5-1
D gene: TRBD2
CDR3 length: 14
J gene: TRBJ2-1
clone size: -
CDR3 DNA: TGCGCCAGCAGCCAAGCGGGGGGTGTCCATGAGCAGTTCTTC
CDR3 protein: CASSQAGGVHEQFF

V gene: TRBV25-1
D gene: -
CDR3 length: 15
J gene: TRBJ1-1
clone size: -
CDR3 DNA: TGTGCCAGCAGTGACCCCTCAACAGGGAACACTGAAGCTTTCTTT
CDR3 protein: CASSDPSTGNTEAFF

V gene: TRBV27
D gene: -
CDR3 length: 15
J gene: TRBJ2-3
clone size: -
CDR3 DNA: TGTGCCAGCAGTCCCTCCCTAGCGAGCACAGATACGCAGTATTTT
CDR3 protein: CASSPSLASTDTQYF

V gene: TRBV7-2
D gene: -
CDR3 length: 11
J gene: TRBJ1-1
clone size: -
CDR3 DNA: TGTGCCAGCAGCGCTCAGGTTGAAGCTTTCTTT
CDR3 protein: CASSAQVEAFF

V gene: TRBV6-1
D gene: TRBD2
CDR3 length: 15
J gene: TRBJ2-3
clone size: -
CDR3 DNA: TGTGCCAGCAGTCCCCCGGGGGGGCATTCAGATACGCAGTATTTT
CDR3 protein: CASSPPGGHSDTQYF

V gene: TRBV6-5
D gene: -
CDR3 length: 15
J gene: TRBJ2-5
clone size: once
CDR3 DNA: TGTGCCAGCAGTTACGGGGCATCTAGGACAGAGACCCAGTACTTC
CDR3 protein: CASSYGASRTETQYF

V gene: TRBV29-1
D gene: TRBD1
CDR3 length: 13
J gene: TRBJ2-7
clone size: -
CDR3 DNA: TGCAGCGTCCGACAGGGTGGTTTCTACGAGCAGTACTTC
CDR3 protein: CSVRQGGFYEQYF

V gene: TRBV5-4
D gene: TRBD2
CDR3 length: 17
J gene: TRBJ2-3
clone size: once
CDR3 DNA: TGTGCCAGCAGTTCTGGACTAGCGGGGAGTAGGACAGATACGCAGTATTTT
CDR3 protein: CASSSGLAGSRTDTQYF

V gene: TRBV4-3
D gene: -
CDR3 length: 14
J gene: TRBJ2-3
clone size: -
CDR3 DNA: TGCGCCAGCAGCCAAGACACAGACGCAGATACGCAGTATTTT
CDR3 protein: CASSQDTDADTQYF

V gene: TRBV6-5
D gene: -
CDR3 length: 12
J gene: TRBJ1-4
clone size: -
CDR3 DNA: TGTGCCAGCAGGGGCACTAATGAAAAACTGTTTTTT
CDR3 protein: CASRGTNEKLFF

V gene: TRBV11-2
D gene: TRBD2
CDR3 length: 17
J gene: TRBJ2-3
clone size: once
CDR3 DNA: TGTGCCAGCAGCCCCCTCGTATTAGCGGGGGGGGTGGATACGCAGTATTTT
CDR3 protein: CASSPLVLAGGVDTQYF